This TCR beta chain is drawn from a study of human T cells and chemical hapten exposure. In the study overall: Across the whole study, which lasted around 26 weeks, patients were given diphenylcyclopropenone on the scalp once a week. Points from the study as a whole: More PT1 expanded TCRs went with higher patch test scores.

This clonotype has a count of ten or more. Its target is unknown. The library put unique molecular identifiers onto individual cDNA molecules. TCRdb called the RACE reads again in MiXCR, with one record for every CDR3 protein. The sample records nearly 110,000 distinct CDR3 sequences, roughly an eighth being singletons. The trim removed 4 bases at V and 3 bases at J, leaving 6 bases unmatched. Per the germline V gene, CDR1 is KGHSH and CDR2 is LQKENI. CDR3 length: 15 amino acids. This sample's time point: pre-sensitization, week 0. Noted treatment: therapeutic diphenylcyclopropenone sensitization with weekly scalp DPC. Prior to application of each patch test, blood was drawn.

The source was whole blood, collected in connection with sensitization to the hapten diphenylcyclopropenone (DPC). The receptor was derived from a woman between 50 and 59 years old with alopecia areata. Some clones in this sample may be carry-over from other donors' samples. This chain uses TRBV18 with TRBJ2-1; 7 bases match TRBD1. The CDR3 nucleotides read TGTGCCAGCTCACGAAGGGACAGTAGCTACAATGAGCAGTTCTTC. Protein: CASSRRDSSYNEQFF.